This TCR beta chain is drawn from a study of regulatory T cells in long-lasting Graves disease. The CDR3 runs to 14 residues. Trimming pared 4 bases from V and 0 bases from J, leaving 9 bases between. Germline V lookup: CDR1 SNHLY, CDR2 FYNNEI. This clonotype was recorded many times. Time point here: newly diagnosed GD, antithyroid drugs for less than 3 months. With RNA extracted from PBMCs as input, the TCR library was made. Combining iRepertoire HTBI primers with Arm-PCR of CDR3 regions, the authors built TCR beta libraries. TCRdb passed the multiplex PCR reads through MiXCR, listing each CDR3 protein once. The sample gives about 240,000 distinct CDR3 sequences, 20% to 25% of which show up once; approximately 13% is in the top ten.

This specimen was peripheral blood mononuclear cells (PBMCs), taken at new diagnosis, from a patient treated with antithyroid drugs. This sequence originates from a female donor with Graves disease. J is TRBJ1-1 and V is TRBV2; no firm D call. The CDR3 loop reads CASSGQMMNTEAFF. DNA for the CDR3: TGTGCCAGCAGTGGGCAGATGATGAACACTGAAGCTTTCTTT.